Shown below are 22 T cell receptor beta chains from a single sample sequenced in a study of cytomegalovirus exposure and HLA in healthy donors. Primers: 60 Vbeta forward and 13 Jbeta reverse. Libraries were prepared by immunoSEQ multiplex PCR; TCRdb keeps only in-frame clonotypes and omits some of them. The sample comprises about 170,000 clones, 82% of which are singletons, and roughly 1.5% rests with the top ten. Input material: PBMCs. These receptors all come from a male donor in good health and CMV-seronegative.

This clone was counted once. The V and J genes are TRBV19 and TRBJ2-5; TRBD1 matches 9 bases. The V segment lost 4 bases and the J segment 4 bases; nucleotides outside the gene matches: 7. Germline-derived CDR1 and CDR2 are LNHDA and SQIVND (reference sequence). The CDR3 is made up of 15 amino acids. CDR3 protein: CASSTTGTGLETQYF. Written as DNA, the CDR3 is TGTGCCAGTAGTACAACTGGGACAGGGCTAGAGACCCAGTACTTC.

V and J are TRBV5-8 and TRBJ1-1; no firm D call. From germline, CDR1 is SGHTS and CDR2 YDEGEE. This CDR3 is built from 13 residues. Trimming left V 0 bases short and J 0 bases short, with 3 bases between. CDR3: CASSLALNTEAFF. Here the CDR3 DNA reads TGTGCCAGCAGCTTGGCGTTGAACACTGAAGCTTTCTTT.

The chain uses TRBV10-3 and TRBJ2-7; 9 bases map to TRBD1. Germline CDR1 and CDR2: ENHRY and SYGVKD. Trimming cost V 6 bases and J 0 bases; bases outside gene matches: 6. CDR3 length equals 15 residues. This CDR3 is CAIRGTGLGSYEQYF. The CDR3 nucleotides are TGTGCCATCAGAGGGACAGGGCTTGGCTCCTACGAGCAGTACTTC.

The V and J genes are TRBV7-9 and TRBJ1-6; 11 nucleotides line up with TRBD1. This CDR3 region has 17 residues. Germline V lookup: CDR1 SEHNR, CDR2 FQNEAQ (reference sequence). V shed 5 bases, J shed 6 bases, and the junction held 9 bases outside the gene matches. For the CDR3, the DNA is TGTGCCAGCAGCCGACAGGGACAGGGGGTGGGTAATTCACCCCTCCACTTT. It is translated as CASSRQGQGVGNSPLHF.

The chain couples TRBV6-4 to TRBJ2-3; 8 bases fit TRBD2. Unmatched junction bases numbered 6, after V lost 6 bases and J lost 4 bases. Germline lookup yields CDR1 MRHNA and CDR2 SNTAGT. CDR3 size: 14 residues. CDR3 bases: TGTGCCAGCAGAGCGGGAGAGGTCGCAGATACGCAGTATTTT. Its protein is CASRAGEVADTQYF.

V usage is TRBV5-1 and J usage is TRBJ2-7, with D possibly being TRBD1 (5 bases). CDR3 length: 15 residues. In germline, CDR1 is SGHRS, CDR2 YFSETQ. Deletions cut 4 bases from V and 5 bases from J, with 19 bases between. The DNA of the CDR3 is TGCGCCAGCAGCCCCGGAAGGGGCCCTGGGCACGAGCAGTACTTC. Its protein is CASSPGRGPGHEQYF.

The chain employs TRBV7-3 and TRBJ2-5, with D possibly being TRBD1 (5 bases). Trimming took 5 bases from V and 5 from J, leaving 15 bases between them. Germline values: CDR1 SGHTA, CDR2 FQGTGA. The CDR3 sequence is 14 residues long. This CDR3 is CASSLPGFDETQYF. CDR3 nucleotide sequence: TGTGCCAGCAGCCTCCCAGGGTTTGATGAGACCCAGTACTTC.

As regards this clone: Additional DNA sequences in this sample encode the identical CDR3. The chain is built from TRBV5-6 and TRBJ2-7; possibly TRBD1 for D (6 bases). V was shortened by 4 bases and J by 4 bases, with 18 bases between the two germline ends. CDR1 and CDR2 (germline): SGHDT, YYEEEE. There are 15 residues in the CDR3. DNA for the CDR3: TGTGCCAGCAGCCCGAGGACAGCCTTGTTGTACGAGCAGTACTTC. Its translation is CASSPRTALLYEQYF.

The chain links TRBV9 to TRBJ1-1, with 8 bases aligning to TRBD1. The germline gives CDR1 SGDLS, CDR2 YYNGEE. This CDR3 has 17 residues. Losses at the gene ends were 0 bases for V and 5 bases for J; bases not matched to a gene: 12. The CDR3 is CASSVDGPGGQVTEAFF. The CDR3 DNA follows: TGTGCCAGCAGCGTAGATGGGCCAGGGGGCCAGGTAACTGAAGCTTTCTTT.

CDR3 nucleotides: TGTGCCAGCAGCTCTCCTGGGGCGGTGGGGGAAAAACTGTTTTTT. Its translation is CASSSPGAVGEKLFF. This chain links TRBV11-2 with TRBJ1-4, with D perhaps TRBD1 (5 bases). The germline V and J ends were trimmed by 4 bases and 8 bases, with 17 bases remaining between them. The CDR3 sequence is 15 residues long. CDR1 and CDR2 from the germline V gene are SGHAT and FQNNGV.

Only one count was recorded for this clone. The chain links TRBV6-5 to TRBJ2-5; TRBD1 matches at 8 bases. The end of the DNA aligns better with TRBJ2-7, so the J call may be wrong. This CDR3 comprises 15 residues. In germline, CDR1 is MNHEY, CDR2 SVGAGI. DNA of the CDR3: TGTGCCAGCAGTGCGGGACAGGTAGGCTCCTACGAGCAGTACTTC. Encoded protein: CASSAGQVGSYEQYF.

This clone was seen only once. J is TRBJ1-1 and V is TRBV6-6; D is perhaps TRBD1 (5 bases). V lost 2 bases, J lost 0 bases, and 13 bases lay in between. The CDR3 has 16 residues. Germline V CDR1 and CDR2: MNHNY, SVGAGI (reference sequence). The CDR3 spells CASSYGGVEMNTEAFF. CDR3 DNA: TGTGCCAGCAGTTACGGGGGGGTTGAGATGAACACTGAAGCTTTCTTT.

This clone was seen a handful of times. V usage is TRBV4-2 and J usage is TRBJ2-3, with D maybe TRBD1 (6 bases). V dropped 4 bases and J dropped 6 bases, with 17 bases sitting between them. The V gene's germline CDR1 is LGHNA and CDR2 YNFKEQ. This CDR3 has 15 amino acids. In nucleotides, the CDR3 is TGTGCCAGCAGCCCCCGACAGGAACAATCGGATACGCAGTATTTT. Translating it yields CASSPRQEQSDTQYF.

The chain carries TRBV14 and TRBJ2-1; 9 nucleotides align to TRBD1. Germline trimming cut 4 bases from V and 4 bases from J; bases unmatched to any gene: 5. The germline V gene encodes CDR1 SGHDN and CDR2 FVKESK. The CDR3 extends over 15 amino acids. The CDR3 loop reads CASSPGTGRYNEQFF. In nucleotides, the CDR3 is TGTGCCAGCAGCCCCGGGACAGGGCGGTACAATGAGCAGTTCTTC.

V gene TRBV18 combines with J gene TRBJ1-1; D is unclear. This CDR3 is built from 16 residues. Trimming cost V 0 bases and J 3 bases, with 14 bases left between them. Germline lookup yields CDR1 KGHSH and CDR2 LQKENI. The CDR3 is CASSPPVGWEDTEAFF. The CDR3 coding sequence is TGTGCCAGCTCACCACCGGTGGGTTGGGAGGACACTGAAGCTTTCTTT.

The chain joins TRBV5-1 to TRBJ2-5; 7 bases are shared with TRBD1. Looked up from germline, CDR1 is SGHRS and CDR2 is YFSETQ. There are 13 residues in the CDR3. Unmatched junction bases numbered 0, after V lost 0 bases and J lost 4 bases. CDR3 sequence reads: CASSLGDRETQYF. CDR3 coding DNA: TGCGCCAGCAGCTTGGGGGACAGAGAGACCCAGTACTTC.

V usage is TRBV27 and J usage is TRBJ2-5, with a tentative D call TRBD1 (5 bases). The ends were cut back, 2 bases at V and 4 bases at J, with 8 bases in the middle. The CDR3 has 13 amino acids. Germline CDR1 MNHEY, CDR2 SMNVEV (reference sequence). CDR3 residues: CASSLGHPETQYF. In DNA form, the CDR3 reads TGTGCCAGCAGTTTAGGACACCCAGAGACCCAGTACTTC.

The rearrangement links TRBV7-3 to TRBJ2-2; 10 nucleotides align to TRBD2. CDR3 length: 14 residues. Trimming at V came to 6 bases and at J to 7 bases, leaving 5 bases not matched to a gene. CDR1 is SGHTA, CDR2 FQGTGA, per germline. This chain's CDR3 is CASSLGTSVGELFF. CDR3 nucleotides: TGTGCCAGCAGTCTAGGGACTAGCGTCGGGGAGCTGTTTTTT.

This clone was seen just once. This chain joins TRBV7-9 and TRBJ2-7, with D perhaps matching TRBD2 (6 bases). The V gene's germline CDR1 is SEHNR and CDR2 FQNEAQ (reference sequence). This CDR3 is built from 12 residues. V shed 5 bases and J shed 3 bases, with 8 bases lying between them. CDR3 nucleotide sequence: TGTGCCAGCAGCCCCGGGGGCTACGAGCAGTACTTC. The encoded protein is CASSPGGYEQYF.

The genes are TRBV6-1 and TRBJ2-4; D possibly corresponds to TRBD2 (7 bases). Germline V gene data show CDR1 as MNHNS and CDR2 as SASEGT. The length of the CDR3 is 13 residues. V was clipped by 6 bases and J by 9 bases, with 15 bases between them. The CDR3 region is CASSLTGGTIQYF. As DNA, the CDR3 is TGTGCCAGCAGCCTAACGGGGGGCACCATTCAGTACTTC.

The rearrangement links TRBV7-3 to TRBJ2-2, with 7 bases lining up with TRBD2. Trimming removed 8 bases from V and 3 bases from J; junction bases left unmatched: 3. Germline CDR1 is SGHTA and CDR2 is FQGTGA. The CDR3 is 13 residues long. The CDR3 coding sequence is TGTGCCAGCGCTCGGGGGGACACCGGGGAGCTGTTTTTT. Translating gives CASARGDTGELFF. The full variable domain, its missing parts supplied by reference TRBV7-3 and TRBJ2-2, is GAGVSQTPSNKVTEKGKYVELRCDPISGHTALYWYRQSLGQGPEFLIYFQGTGAADDSGLPNDRFFAVRPEGSVSTLKIQRTERGDSAVYLCASARGDTGELFFGEGSRLTVL.

This chain connects TRBV5-6 to TRBJ1-1; 10 bases are shared with TRBD1. J lost 5 bases, V lost 0 bases, and 16 bases had no gene match. The germline CDR1 and CDR2 sequences are SGHDT and YYEEEE. The CDR3 spans 19 residues. The CDR3 nucleotides read TGTGCCAGCAGCTTGGGGGGACCGGGACAGGGGCTGTTCGTGACTGAAGCTTTCTTT. Its translation: CASSLGGPGQGLFVTEAFF. Drawing the rest from reference TRBV5-6 and TRBJ1-1, the complete variable domain is DAGVTQSPTHLIKTRGQQVTLRCSPKSGHDTVSWYQQALGQGPQFIFQYYEEEERQRGNFPDRFSGHQFPNYSSELNVNALLLGDSALYLCASSLGGPGQGLFVTEAFFGQGTRLTVV.